The 6 T cell receptor beta chains listed next were all sequenced from one sample in a study of blood T cell repertoires in COVID-19. Clones were sequenced by immunoSEQ multiplex PCR, and TCRdb holds only the in-frame ones, with some missing. The sample contains around 50,000 clones, roughly 78% of which appear only once. Sequenced input: peripheral blood. Receptors originate from an elderly woman with acute or convalescent COVID-19.

This clone was seen a handful of times. This chain joins TRBV19 and TRBJ1-1, with a possible D match to TRBD1 (5 bases). Germline-derived CDR1 and CDR2 are LNHDA and SQIVND (reference sequence). The V end lost 9 bases, the J end lost 1 base, and 24 bases lay between the germline ends. This CDR3 contains 17 residues. The CDR3 protein is CASTPGGNRRQNTEAFF. The CDR3 DNA follows: TGTGCCAGCACTCCGGGGGGTAACAGACGCCAGAACACTGAAGCTTTCTTT.

The chain joins TRBV19 to TRBJ1-2; 9 bases match TRBD1. The CDR3 loop spans 16 amino acids. V was pared by 7 bases and J by 4 bases, with 13 bases of the junction left unmatched. Per the germline V gene, CDR1 is LNHDA and CDR2 is SQIVND (reference sequence). CDR3 region: CASTSTGTGPPYGYTF. The CDR3 coding sequence is TGTGCCAGTACCTCCACCGGGACAGGGCCCCCCTATGGCTACACCTTC.

The CDR3 nucleotides are TGTGCCAGCAGCTTGGGGTCGGGAGACACCGGGGAGCTGTTTTTT. It translates to CASSLGSGDTGELFF. This chain links TRBV5-4 with TRBJ2-2; the D gene is possibly TRBD2 (6 bases). CDR3 length: 15 residues. Per the germline V gene, CDR1 is SGHNT and CDR2 is YYREEE (reference sequence). Between the trimmed V and J ends, which lost 0 bases and 3 bases, there was a span of 9 bases. Variable domain in full (rest from reference TRBV5-4 and TRBJ2-2): ETGVTQSPTHLIKTRGQQVTLRCSSQSGHNTVSWYQQALGQGPQFIFQYYREEENGRGNFPPRFSGLQFPNYSSELNVNALELDDSALYLCASSLGSGDTGELFFGEGSRLTVL.

The chain uses TRBV7-6 and TRBJ2-7, with a weak D call TRBD2 (7 bases). The germline CDR1 and CDR2 sequences are SGHVS and FNYEAQ. The CDR3 covers 16 residues. Deletions cut 0 bases from V and 3 bases from J, with 15 bases between. As DNA, the CDR3 is TGTGCCAGCAGCTTAGCGACAGGACTAGAGGTCTACGAGCAGTACTTC. Translation gives CASSLATGLEVYEQYF.

The chain uses TRBV7-9 and TRBJ2-2; 16 bases line up with TRBD2. After removal of 7 bases from V and 5 bases from J, the junction contained 13 bases not matched to a gene. This CDR3 comprises 19 residues. Germline V gene data show CDR1 as SEHNR and CDR2 as FQNEAQ (reference sequence). This CDR3 reads CASNIPGLAGGAGTGELFF. The CDR3 DNA follows: TGTGCCAGCAACATACCGGGACTAGCGGGAGGGGCGGGGACCGGGGAGCTGTTTTTT.

This clone was seen a handful of times. The chain couples TRBV5-1 to TRBJ1-1; no reliable D call. There are 15 residues in the CDR3. V was pared by 3 bases and J by 1 base, with 13 bases between. The germline CDR1 and CDR2 sequences are SGHRS and YFSETQ. For the CDR3, the DNA is TGCGCCAGCAGCTCTGGTGCTGAGAGGAACACTGAAGCTTTCTTT. Translated, it gives CASSSGAERNTEAFF.